The entry that follows covers one T cell receptor beta chain sequence. Its target is unknown. The record originates from a study of cytomegalovirus exposure and HLA in healthy donors. Study background: Unique TCRs numbering approximately 80 million, obtained from HLA-typed donors, made up an early data release.

Study results and caveats: Accurate predictions that matched the HLA-A and HLA-B alleles of most subjects were reportedly made from TCR beta sequences. Cytomegalovirus-associated status was assigned to fewer than 200 TCR beta chains. Several of the most significant clusters appeared, in a later analysis, to be linked to common viral pathogens.

Germline V gene sequence: CDR1 SNHLY, CDR2 FYNNEI. With V trimmed by 6 bases and J by 0 bases, 3 bases remained unmatched. CDR3 length: 16 residues. Use of 60 Vbeta and 13 Jbeta primers characterized the PCR. The method was immunoSEQ multiplex PCR; TCRdb's version includes in-frame clones alone and lacks a portion of them. In the table there are some 140,000 clones, 80% of which are singletons. The chain employs TRBV2 and TRBJ2-6; 9 positions match TRBD2. This clonotype was obtained from a woman in her 40s in good health and CMV-seropositive. What was sequenced was PBMCs. DNA for the CDR3: TGTGCCAGCAGCCTAGCGGGAAACTCTGGGGCCAACGTCCTGACTTTC. Translating it yields CASSLAGNSGANVLTF. Together with reference TRBV2 and TRBJ2-6, the CDR3 gives the full variable domain: EPEVTQTPSHQVTQMGQEVILRCVPISNHLYFYWYRQILGQKVEFLVSFYNNEISEKSEIFDDQFSVERPDGSNFTLKIRSTKLEDSAMYFCASSLAGNSGANVLTFGAGSRLTVL.